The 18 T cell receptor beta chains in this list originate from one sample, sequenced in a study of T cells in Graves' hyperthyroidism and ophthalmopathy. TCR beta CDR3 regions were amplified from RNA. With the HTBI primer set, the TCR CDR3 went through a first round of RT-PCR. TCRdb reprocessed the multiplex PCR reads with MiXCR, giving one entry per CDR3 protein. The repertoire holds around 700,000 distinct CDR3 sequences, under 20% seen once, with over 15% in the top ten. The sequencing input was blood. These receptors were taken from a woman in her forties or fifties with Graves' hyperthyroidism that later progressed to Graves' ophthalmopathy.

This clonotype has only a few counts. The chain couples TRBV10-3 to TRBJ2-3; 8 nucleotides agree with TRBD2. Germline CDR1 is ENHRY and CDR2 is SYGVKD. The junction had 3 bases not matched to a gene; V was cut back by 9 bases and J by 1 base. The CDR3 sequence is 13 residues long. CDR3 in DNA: TGTGCCATTCTAGCGGGTGGCACAGATACGCAGTATTTT. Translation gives CAILAGGTDTQYF.

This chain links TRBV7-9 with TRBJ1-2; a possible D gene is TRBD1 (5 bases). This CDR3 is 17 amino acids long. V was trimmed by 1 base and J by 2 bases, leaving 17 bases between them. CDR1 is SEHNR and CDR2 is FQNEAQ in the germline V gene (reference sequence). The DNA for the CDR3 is TGTGCCAGCAGCTTAGACCCGGCGGACATCTCCAACTATGGCTACACCTTC. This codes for CASSLDPADISNYGYTF.

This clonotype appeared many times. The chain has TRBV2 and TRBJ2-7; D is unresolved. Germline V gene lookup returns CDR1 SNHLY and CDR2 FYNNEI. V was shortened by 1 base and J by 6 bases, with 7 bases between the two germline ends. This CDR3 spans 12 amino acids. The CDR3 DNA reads TGTGCCAGCAGTGAAGGCGCTTTCGAGCAGTACTTC. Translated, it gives CASSEGAFEQYF.

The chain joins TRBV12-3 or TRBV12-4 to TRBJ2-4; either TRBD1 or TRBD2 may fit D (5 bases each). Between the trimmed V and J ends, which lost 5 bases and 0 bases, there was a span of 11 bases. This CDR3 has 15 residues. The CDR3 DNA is TGTGCCAGCAGTATACAGGAGGTAGCCAAAAACATTCAGTACTTC. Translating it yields CASSIQEVAKNIQYF.

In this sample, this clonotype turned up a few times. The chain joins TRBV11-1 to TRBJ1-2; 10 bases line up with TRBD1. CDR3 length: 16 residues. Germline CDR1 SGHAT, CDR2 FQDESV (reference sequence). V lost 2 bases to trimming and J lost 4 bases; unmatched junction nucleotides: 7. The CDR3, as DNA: TGTGCCAGCAGCTTATCCGGGACAGGGGCTAGCTATGGCTACACCTTC. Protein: CASSLSGTGASYGYTF.

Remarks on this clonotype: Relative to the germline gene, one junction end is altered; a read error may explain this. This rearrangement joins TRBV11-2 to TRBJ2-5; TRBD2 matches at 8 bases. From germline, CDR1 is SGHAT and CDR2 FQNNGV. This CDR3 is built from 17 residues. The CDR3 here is CASSLFRGGRSRETQHF. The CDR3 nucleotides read TGTGCCAGCAGCCTCTTTCGGGGGGGTCGTTCGAGGGAGACCCAGCACTTC.

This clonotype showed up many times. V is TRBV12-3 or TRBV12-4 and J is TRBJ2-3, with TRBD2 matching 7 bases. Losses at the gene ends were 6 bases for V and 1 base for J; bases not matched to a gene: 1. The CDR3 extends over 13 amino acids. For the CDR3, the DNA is TGTGCCAGCAGGGGGGGGGGCACAGATACGCAGTATTTT. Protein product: CASRGGGTDTQYF.

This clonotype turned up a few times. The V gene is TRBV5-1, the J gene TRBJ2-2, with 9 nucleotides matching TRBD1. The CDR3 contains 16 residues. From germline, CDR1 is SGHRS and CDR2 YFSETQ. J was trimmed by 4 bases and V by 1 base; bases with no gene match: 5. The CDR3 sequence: CASSLFLTGGTGELFF. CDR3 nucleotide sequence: TGCGCCAGCAGCTTGTTCTTGACAGGGGGCACCGGGGAGCTGTTTTTT. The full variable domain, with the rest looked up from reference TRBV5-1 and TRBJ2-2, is KAGVTQTPRYLIKTRGQQVTLSCSPISGHRSVSWYQQTPGQGLQFLFEYFSETQRNKGNFPGRFSGRQFSNSRSEMNVSTLELGDSALYLCASSLFLTGGTGELFFGEGSRLTVL.

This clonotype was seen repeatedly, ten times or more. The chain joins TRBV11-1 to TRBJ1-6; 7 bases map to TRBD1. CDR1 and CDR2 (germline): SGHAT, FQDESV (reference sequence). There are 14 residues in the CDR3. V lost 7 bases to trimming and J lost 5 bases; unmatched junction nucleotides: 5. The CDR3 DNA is TGTGCCAGCACCTGGGACAGAGATAATTCACCCCTCCACTTT. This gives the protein CASTWDRDNSPLHF.

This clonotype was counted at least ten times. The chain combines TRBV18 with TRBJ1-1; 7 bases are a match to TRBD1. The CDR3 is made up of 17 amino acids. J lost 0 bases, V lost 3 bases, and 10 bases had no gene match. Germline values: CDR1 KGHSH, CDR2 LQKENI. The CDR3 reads CASSPGGQEGMNTEAFF. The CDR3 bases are TGTGCCAGCTCACCGGGTGGACAGGAGGGCATGAACACTGAAGCTTTCTTT.

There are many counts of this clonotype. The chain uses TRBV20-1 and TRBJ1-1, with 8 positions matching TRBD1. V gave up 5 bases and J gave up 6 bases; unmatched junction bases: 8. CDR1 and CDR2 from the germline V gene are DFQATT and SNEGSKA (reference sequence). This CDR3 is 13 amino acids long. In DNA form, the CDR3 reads TGCAGTGCTTCAGGGGGCGGAATCGCTGAAGCTTTCTTT. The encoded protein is CSASGGGIAEAFF.

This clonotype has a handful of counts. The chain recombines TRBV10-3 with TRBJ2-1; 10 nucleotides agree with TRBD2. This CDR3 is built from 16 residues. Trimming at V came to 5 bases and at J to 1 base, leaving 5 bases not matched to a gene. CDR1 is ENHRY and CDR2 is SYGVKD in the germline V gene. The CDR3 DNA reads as TGTGCCATCAGTCTACTAGCGGGGTTTTCCTACAATGAGCAGTTCTTC. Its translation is CAISLLAGFSYNEQFF.

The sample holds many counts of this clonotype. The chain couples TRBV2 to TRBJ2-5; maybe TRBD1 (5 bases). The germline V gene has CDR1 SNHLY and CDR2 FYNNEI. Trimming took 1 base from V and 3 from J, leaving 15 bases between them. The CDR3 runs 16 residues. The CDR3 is CASSEVEGVLEETQYF. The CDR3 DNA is TGTGCCAGCAGTGAAGTGGAAGGGGTCCTTGAAGAGACCCAGTACTTC.

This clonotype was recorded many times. In nucleotides, the CDR3 is TGTGCCAGCGGCAGAGAGAACACTGAAGCTTTCTTT. This gives the protein CASGRENTEAFF. The rearrangement joins TRBV6-1 to TRBJ1-1; D remains unclear. V was pared by 8 bases and J by 1 base, with 8 bases between. The CDR3 is made up of 12 amino acids. CDR1 is MNHNS and CDR2 is SASEGT in the germline V gene.

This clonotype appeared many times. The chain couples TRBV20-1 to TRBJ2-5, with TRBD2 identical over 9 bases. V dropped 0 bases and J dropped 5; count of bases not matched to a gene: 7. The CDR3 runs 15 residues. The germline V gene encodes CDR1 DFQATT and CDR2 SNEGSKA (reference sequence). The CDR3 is CSARDGGLADETQYF. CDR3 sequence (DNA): TGCAGTGCTAGAGACGGGGGACTAGCTGATGAGACCCAGTACTTC.

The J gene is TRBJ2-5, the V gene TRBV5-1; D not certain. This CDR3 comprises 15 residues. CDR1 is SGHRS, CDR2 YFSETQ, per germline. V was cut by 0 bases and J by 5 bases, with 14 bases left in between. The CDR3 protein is CASSLDVLPSETQYF. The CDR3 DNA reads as TGCGCCAGCAGCTTGGATGTACTCCCCTCCGAGACCCAGTACTTC.

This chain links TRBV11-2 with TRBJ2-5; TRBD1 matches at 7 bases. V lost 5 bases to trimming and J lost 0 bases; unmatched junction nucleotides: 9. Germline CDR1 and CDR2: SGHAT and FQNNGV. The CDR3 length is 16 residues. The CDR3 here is CASSPGTVHYQETQYF. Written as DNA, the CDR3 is TGTGCCAGCAGCCCCGGGACAGTTCACTACCAAGAGACCCAGTACTTC.

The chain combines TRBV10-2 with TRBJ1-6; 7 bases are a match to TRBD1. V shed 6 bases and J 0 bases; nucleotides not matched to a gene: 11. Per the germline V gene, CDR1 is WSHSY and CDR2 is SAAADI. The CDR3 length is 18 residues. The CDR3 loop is CASRAGQAISSYNSPLHF. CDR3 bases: TGCGCCAGCAGAGCCGGACAGGCCATCAGCTCCTATAATTCACCCCTCCACTTT.